This is a list of T cell receptor beta chains from one sample in a study. TCRdb re-derived calls from the 5' RACE reads in MiXCR, one entry per CDR3 protein. The table has roughly 23,000 distinct CDR3 sequences, 30% seen once. What was sequenced was tumor-infiltrating naive CD4+ T cells sorted from the breast tumor. The origin of the receptors is a female donor with breast cancer. Each CDR3 is given with its conserved first and last residue. The D gene is left open where the match is weak. Clone size is not always given. Where it is, it says once, few, many or a class for expanded clones.

v_call,d_call,clone_size,j_call,cdr3_aa,cdr3_nt
TRBV20-1,TRBD1,medium-sized,TRBJ1-1,CSVMEAGTGANTEAFF,TGCAGTGTTATGGAGGCGGGGACAGGGGCGAACACTGAAGCTTTCTTT
TRBV5-4,-,many,TRBJ2-1,CASSFGLYNEQFF,TGTGCCAGCAGCTTTGGGCTCTACAATGAGCAGTTCTTC
TRBV6-5,TRBD2,few,TRBJ2-1,CASSSGGLAGVSYNEQFF,TGTGCCAGCAGTTCCGGTGGACTAGCGGGAGTTTCCTACAATGAGCAGTTCTTC
TRBV18,-,many,TRBJ1-5,CASSPTDSLAQPQHF,TGTGCCAGCTCACCCACGGACAGTCTGGCTCAGCCCCAGCATTTT
TRBV15,-,few,TRBJ2-1,CATSRGIQATGRNEQFF,TGTGCCACCAGCAGAGGGATCCAGGCGACCGGAAGGAATGAGCAGTTCTTC
TRBV6-6,-,many,TRBJ1-1,CASSYPSRDTEAFF,TGTGCCAGCAGTTACCCGTCGAGGGACACTGAAGCTTTCTTT
TRBV6-1,-,-,TRBJ1-1,CASSEAVGNTEAFF,TGTGCCAGCAGTGAGGCAGTGGGGAACACTGAAGCTTTCTTT
TRBV29-1,-,-,TRBJ2-1,CSFATGILYNGQFF,TGCAGCTTCGCCACAGGGATACTCTACAATGGGCAGTTCTTC
TRBV4-1,-,many,TRBJ2-7,CASSQERAYEQYF,TGCGCCAGCAGCCAAGAGAGAGCCTACGAGCAGTACTTC
TRBV4-1,-,large,TRBJ1-2,CASSQSYRSRNYGYTF,TGCGCCAGCAGCCAATCCTACAGGAGTCGCAACTATGGCTACACCTTC
TRBV20-1,TRBD1,-,TRBJ1-2,CSAIKGAVLANYGYTF,TGCAGTGCTATCAAGGGGGCTGTTTTAGCTAACTATGGCTACACCTTC
TRBV9,-,-,TRBJ2-3,CASSVDGGLGTDTQYF,TGTGCCAGCAGCGTAGATGGGGGGCTGGGCACAGATACGCAGTATTTT
TRBV4-3,TRBD1,-,TRBJ1-2,CASSHSSTGREGYTF,TGCGCCAGCAGCCACAGTTCGACAGGGAGGGAGGGCTACACCTTC
TRBV11-2,-,-,TRBJ2-7,CASSLVPLESSEQYF,TGTGCCAGCAGCTTAGTACCACTAGAGTCTTCTGAGCAGTACTTC
TRBV7-2,-,medium-sized,TRBJ2-2,CASSLTTTITGELFF,TGTGCCAGCAGCCTAACCACGACGATCACCGGGGAGCTGTTTTTT
TRBV6-5,-,-,TRBJ1-6,CARSKTGTSPLHF,TGTGCCAGGAGCAAAACAGGGACGTCACCCCTCCACTTT
TRBV7-6,-,-,TRBJ2-1,CASSFGMFGYNEQFF,TGTGCCAGCAGCTTCGGGATGTTTGGGTACAATGAGCAGTTCTTC
TRBV5-1,TRBD1,-,TRBJ1-6,CASSLVLQGANSPLHF,TGCGCCAGCAGCTTGGTTCTTCAGGGGGCCAATTCACCCCTCCACTTT
TRBV4-2,TRBD2,medium-sized,TRBJ2-1,CASSSSTSALSYNEQFF,TGTGCCAGCAGCTCCTCGACTAGCGCCCTATCCTACAATGAGCAGTTCTTC
TRBV11-2,TRBD2,few,TRBJ2-3,CASSLASGGAADTQYF,TGTGCCAGCAGCTTAGCTAGCGGGGGAGCCGCAGATACGCAGTATTTT